Below, 8 T cell receptor beta chains from the same sample are listed, as sequenced in a study of STAT5B mutations in CD4+ large granular lymphocyte leukemia. TCRdb's table, derived via immunoSEQ multiplex PCR, lists solely in-frame clones and lacks some. The sample lists about 35,000 clones, roughly 76% seen once, with approximately 4.7% in the top ten. The sample taken for sequencing was CD4+ T cells from blood buffy coats. The receptors here all came from a human donor in good health.

V and J are TRBV29-1 and TRBJ2-3, with 8 bases identical to TRBD1. The CDR3 totals 17 residues. Germline V gene lookup returns CDR1 SQVTM and CDR2 ANQGSEA. With 1 base clipped from V and 3 bases from J, the junction kept 12 bases outside the gene matches. The CDR3 region is CSVEGDSGQGRTDTQYF. The CDR3 DNA reads TGCAGCGTTGAAGGGGACTCCGGACAGGGTAGGACAGATACGCAGTATTTT.

The chain couples TRBV27 to TRBJ1-2; D not certain. V lost 5 bases and J 2 bases, leaving 12 bases between the germline ends. CDR1 MNHEY and CDR2 SMNVEV come from the germline V gene (reference sequence). The CDR3 sequence is 14 residues long. CDR3 in amino acids: CASSPGIDNYGYTF. For the CDR3, the DNA is TGTGCCAGCAGTCCCGGTATAGACAACTATGGCTACACCTTC.

This sequence joins TRBV11-2 and TRBJ1-2; D possibly corresponds to TRBD1 (6 bases). This CDR3 has 16 amino acids. Germline V gene sequence: CDR1 SGHAT, CDR2 FQNNGV. Trimming took off 1 base at V and 0 bases at J, with 12 bases between the two ends. CDR3 amino acids: CASSLGGAGANYGYTF. In nucleotides, the CDR3 is TGTGCCAGCAGCTTAGGGGGGGCAGGAGCTAACTATGGCTACACCTTC.

The V gene is TRBV6-1, the J gene TRBJ1-1; unclear D gene. Trimming pared 2 bases from V and 3 bases from J, leaving 10 bases between. In germline, CDR1 is MNHNS, CDR2 SASEGT. CDR3 length: 14 amino acids. The CDR3 coding sequence is TGTGCCAGCAGTGAACCGGGGAGGGACACTGAAGCTTTCTTT. This codes for CASSEPGRDTEAFF.

The J gene is TRBJ2-7, the V gene TRBV30, with D possibly being TRBD1 (7 bases). Trimming removed 3 bases from V and 1 base from J, with 13 bases in between. Germline CDR1 reads GTSNPN; CDR2 reads SVGIG (reference sequence). The CDR3 contains 14 residues. CDR3 region: CAWSTGGQSYEQYF. CDR3 DNA sequence: TGTGCCTGGAGCACCGGGGGACAGTCCTACGAGCAGTACTTC. The full variable domain, completed using reference TRBV30 and TRBJ2-7, is SQTIHQWPATLVQPVGSPLSLECTVEGTSNPNLYWYRQAAGRGLQLLFYSVGIGQISSEVPQNLSASRPQDRQFILSSKKLLLSDSGFYLCAWSTGGQSYEQYFGPGTRLTVT.

Note on this clone: The sample has other DNA sequences that encode this CDR3 too. The V gene is TRBV7-2, the J gene TRBJ2-7; TRBD1 matches 7 bases. After removal of 5 bases from V and 2 bases from J, the junction contained 6 bases not matched to a gene. Germline V gene sequence: CDR1 SGHTA, CDR2 FQGNSA. The CDR3 totals 14 residues. In DNA, the CDR3 is TGTGCCAGCAGCCCAAGACAGGGTCCCTACGAGCAGTACTTC. Its protein product is CASSPRQGPYEQYF.

The chain links TRBV19 to TRBJ1-4; no definite D call. The CDR3 runs 13 residues. Germline assignment: CDR1 LNHDA and CDR2 SQIVND (reference sequence). Trimming removed 7 bases at V and 2 bases at J, with 8 bases between. DNA of the CDR3: TGTGCCAGTACGACAAATACTAATGAAAAACTGTTTTTT. Translating gives CASTTNTNEKLFF.

This chain joins TRBV10-2 and TRBJ2-7, with D possibly being TRBD2 (6 bases). The CDR3 runs to 17 residues. Trimming cost V 2 bases and J 0 bases, with 17 bases left between them. From germline, CDR1 is WSHSY and CDR2 SAAADI. The CDR3 DNA reads TGCGCCAGCAGTGAGGCTAGACTAGGCCGAAGCTCCTACGAGCAGTACTTC. Translating it yields CASSEARLGRSSYEQYF.